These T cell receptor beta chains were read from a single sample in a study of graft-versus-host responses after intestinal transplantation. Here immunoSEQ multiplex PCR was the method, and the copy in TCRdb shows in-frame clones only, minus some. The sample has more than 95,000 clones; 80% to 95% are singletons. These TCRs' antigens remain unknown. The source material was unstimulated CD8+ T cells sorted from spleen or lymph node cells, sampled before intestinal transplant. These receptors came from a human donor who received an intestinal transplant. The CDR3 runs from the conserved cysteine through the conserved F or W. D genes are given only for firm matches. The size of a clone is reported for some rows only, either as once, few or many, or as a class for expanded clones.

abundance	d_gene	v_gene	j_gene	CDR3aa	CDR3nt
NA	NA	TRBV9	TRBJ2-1	CASSVDEGEQFF	TGTGCCAGCAGCGTAGATGAGGGAGAGCAGTTCTTC
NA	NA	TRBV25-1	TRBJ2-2	CASSEFYQNTGELFF	TGTGCCAGCAGTGAATTTTATCAGAACACCGGGGAGCTGTTTTTT
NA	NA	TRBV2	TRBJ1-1	CASSLALTGNTEAFF	TGTGCCAGCAGCCTTGCCCTGACGGGGAACACTGAAGCTTTCTTT
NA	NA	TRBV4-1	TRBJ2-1	CASSQVILSGDEQFF	TGCGCCAGCAGCCAAGTTATCTTGAGCGGCGATGAGCAGTTCTTC
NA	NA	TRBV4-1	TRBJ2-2	CASSQVDTGELFF	TGCGCCAGCAGCCAAGTTGACACCGGGGAGCTGTTTTTT
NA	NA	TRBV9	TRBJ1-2	CASSVGGFYGYTF	TGTGCCAGCAGCGTAGGGGGTTTCTATGGCTACACCTTC
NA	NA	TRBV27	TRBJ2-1	CASSSYGTLYNEQFF	TGTGCCAGCAGTTCCTACGGGACTCTCTACAATGAGCAGTTCTTC
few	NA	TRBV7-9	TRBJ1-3	CASRRDRFSGNTIYF	TGTGCCAGCAGACGCGACAGATTCTCTGGAAACACCATATATTTT
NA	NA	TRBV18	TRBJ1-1	CASSPSSGGQNTEAFF	TGTGCCAGCTCACCTTCGTCCGGGGGCCAGAACACTGAAGCTTTCTTT
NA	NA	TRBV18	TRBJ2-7	CASGNSYEQYF	TGTGCCAGCGGAAACTCCTACGAGCAGTACTTC
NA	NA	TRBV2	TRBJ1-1	CASSGLDQGGTEAFF	TGTGCCAGCAGTGGTCTAGATCAGGGAGGGACTGAAGCTTTCTTT
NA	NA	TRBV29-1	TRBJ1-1	CSVVTPREVNTEAFF	TGCAGCGTTGTGACCCCCCGGGAAGTAAACACTGAAGCTTTCTTT
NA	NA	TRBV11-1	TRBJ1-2	CASSFGTGTEVGETF	NA
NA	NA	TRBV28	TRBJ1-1	CASSTTWDTRNTEAFF	TGTGCCAGCAGTACGACGTGGGACACCCGGAACACTGAAGCTTTCTTT
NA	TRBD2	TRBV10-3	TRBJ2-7	CASEAGGPLSSYEQYF	TGTGCCAGTGAGGCGGGGGGCCCCCTGAGCTCCTACGAGCAGTACTTC
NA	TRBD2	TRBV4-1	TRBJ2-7	CASSHVLAGGTYEQYF	TGCGCCAGCAGCCACGTACTAGCGGGGGGTACTTACGAGCAGTACTTC
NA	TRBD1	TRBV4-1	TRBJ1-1	CASSPIDRVVTEAFF	TGCGCCAGCAGCCCGATCGACAGGGTGGTCACTGAAGCTTTCTTT
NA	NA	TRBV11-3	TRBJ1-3	CASSGAAGNTIYF	TGTGCCAGCAGTGGGGCGGCTGGAAACACCATATATTTT
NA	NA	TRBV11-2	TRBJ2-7	CASSFGDTTYEQYF	TGTGCCAGCAGCTTCGGCGACACGACCTACGAGCAGTACTTC
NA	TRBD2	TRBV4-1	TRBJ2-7	CASPGTTTYEQYF	TGCGCCAGTCCCGGGACTACGACCTACGAGCAGTACTTC
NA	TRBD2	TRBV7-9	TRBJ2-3	CAIPQAGGTSTDTQYF	TGTGCCATCCCTCAGGCGGGGGGAACTAGCACAGATACGCAGTATTTT
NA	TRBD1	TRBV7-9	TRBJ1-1	CASSLAQTGGTEAFF	TGTGCCAGCAGCTTAGCTCAGACAGGGGGCACTGAAGCTTTCTTT
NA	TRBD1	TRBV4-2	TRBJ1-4	CASSQEGGGERKLFF	TGTGCCAGCAGCCAAGAAGGGGGCGGAGAAAGAAAACTGTTTTTT
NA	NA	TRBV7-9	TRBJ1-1	CASSFGVQNTEAFF	TGTGCCAGCAGCTTTGGGGTCCAAAACACTGAAGCTTTCTTT
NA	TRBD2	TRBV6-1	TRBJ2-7	CASREPLGLAGSYEQYF	TGTGCCAGCAGGGAACCGTTAGGACTAGCGGGATCCTACGAGCAGTACTTC
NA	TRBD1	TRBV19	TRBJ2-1	CASRTLDRGYNEQFF	TGTGCCAGTAGAACACTGGACAGGGGCTACAATGAGCAGTTCTTC
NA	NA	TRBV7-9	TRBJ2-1	CASSLGRERSYNEQFF	TGTGCCAGCAGCTTAGGGAGGGAACGGTCCTACAATGAGCAGTTCTTC
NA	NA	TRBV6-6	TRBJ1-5	CASMHTGAMNQPQHF	TGTGCCAGCATGCATACCGGGGCTATGAATCAGCCCCAGCATTTT
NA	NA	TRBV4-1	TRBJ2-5	CASSPYRDQETQYF	TGCGCCAGCAGCCCCTACCGGGACCAAGAGACCCAGTACTTC
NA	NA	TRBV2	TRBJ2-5	CASNKQETQYF	TGTGCCAGCAATAAGCAAGAGACCCAGTACTTC
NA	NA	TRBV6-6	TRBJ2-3	CASSYLSGTSTDTQYF	TGTGCCAGCAGTTACCTAAGCGGCACTAGCACAGATACGCAGTATTTT
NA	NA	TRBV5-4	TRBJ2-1	CASRDLRVGEQFF	TGTGCCAGCAGGGACTTACGTGTCGGTGAGCAGTTCTTC
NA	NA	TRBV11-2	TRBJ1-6	CASSLVAGTNSPLHF	TGTGCCAGCAGCTTAGTCGCAGGGACCAATTCACCCCTCCACTTT
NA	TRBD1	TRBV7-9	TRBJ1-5	CASSPDRVVQPQHF	TGTGCCAGCAGCCCCGACAGGGTTGTTCAGCCCCAGCATTTT
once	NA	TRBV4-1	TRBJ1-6	CASSQVALPGLSSPLHF	TGCGCCAGCAGCCAAGTCGCCCTACCGGGACTATCTTCACCCCTCCACTTT